These T cell receptor beta chains were read from a single sample in a study of shared clonotypes between healthy human individuals. The method was immunoSEQ multiplex PCR; TCRdb's version includes in-frame clones alone and lacks a portion of them. The sample includes 2 million to 3 million clones, under 95% of them seen just once. The material sequenced was naive CD4+ T cells from PBMCs. The receptors were gathered from a man aged 18 to 35 in good health. Some clones in this sample may be carry-over from other donors' samples. Both conserved end residues are part of each CDR3. Each record gives: V gene, D gene, clone size, CDR3 protein. D genes are given only for firm matches. Expanded clones are given a class, and other clones once, few, many or no size at all.

V: TRBV7-3
D: TRBD1
size: NA
CDR3: CASSLQSGQGHEQYF

V: TRBV18
D: TRBD1
size: NA
CDR3: CASSPVTGGGENEQFF

V: TRBV5-1
D: NA
size: NA
CDR3: CASSLDGYSGANVLTF

V: TRBV30
D: TRBD1
size: few
CDR3: CAWRLPDRDTGELFF

V: TRBV7-9
D: NA
size: NA
CDR3: CASSLRANSNEQFF

V: TRBV19
D: TRBD1
size: once
CDR3: CASEDRDDGYTF

V: TRBV5-1
D: TRBD1
size: NA
CDR3: CASSLGTGRNEKLFF

V: TRBV9
D: NA
size: once
CDR3: CASSPSWGGPYEQYF

V: TRBV7-3
D: NA
size: NA
CDR3: CASSLGHF

V: TRBV5-1
D: TRBD2
size: NA
CDR3: CASSPLAGDPNEQFF

V: TRBV6-1
D: NA
size: once
CDR3: CASTWGANYGYTF

V: TRBV11-2
D: NA
size: NA
CDR3: CASSLDRGPYEQYF

V: TRBV5-5
D: TRBD2
size: NA
CDR3: CASSSTIRGTNTDTQYF

V: TRBV7-9
D: NA
size: NA
CDR3: CASSLGGTTYEQYF

V: TRBV29-1
D: NA
size: NA
CDR3: CSVEGYRDSEQYF

V: TRBV29-1
D: NA
size: NA
CDR3: CSGGRIGGKLGEQYF

V: TRBV15
D: NA
size: NA
CDR3: CATSRVLVVGTTYEQYF

V: TRBV7-8
D: TRBD1
size: NA
CDR3: CATGTGGDNYGYTF

V: TRBV25-1
D: TRBD1
size: NA
CDR3: CASSLPDRDYGNTIYF

V: TRBV4-3
D: NA
size: NA
CDR3: CASSQKTGGNQPQHF

V: TRBV18
D: NA
size: NA
CDR3: CASSPQGSLGPDTQYF

V: TRBV18
D: TRBD1
size: NA
CDR3: CASSLGTGDNQPQHF

V: TRBV19
D: NA
size: NA
CDR3: CASSMLRGRRNTEAFF

V: TRBV18
D: TRBD2
size: NA
CDR3: CASSPGTSGIQETQYF

V: TRBV5-4
D: NA
size: NA
CDR3: CASSFPSGTRYNEQFF

V: TRBV19
D: TRBD1
size: few
CDR3: CASFQQGTEAFF

V: TRBV13
D: NA
size: NA
CDR3: CASSQTPEGKLFF

V: TRBV7-9
D: NA
size: NA
CDR3: CASSLGTPTDTQYF

V: TRBV4-3
D: TRBD2
size: NA
CDR3: CASSPKASGRIVSDEQFF

V: TRBV20-1
D: NA
size: NA
CDR3: CTGGSADTQYF

V: TRBV7-9
D: NA
size: NA
CDR3: CASSLAPGVPEAFF

V: TRBV5-1
D: NA
size: NA
CDR3: CASSLGATGGTDTQYF

V: TRBV15
D: NA
size: NA
CDR3: CATSADYEQYF

V: TRBV27
D: TRBD1
size: NA
CDR3: CASSSLIGDRGLGYTF

V: TRBV6-5
D: NA
size: NA
CDR3: CASSWAGLRLFF

V: TRBV7-2
D: NA
size: NA
CDR3: CASSLGLSTNEKLFF

V: TRBV6-6
D: NA
size: once
CDR3: CATTGSLTDTQYF

V: TRBV7-2
D: NA
size: NA
CDR3: CASKGGSNEKLFF

V: TRBV7-2
D: NA
size: NA
CDR3: CASSSQGSSEQFF

V: TRBV28
D: NA
size: NA
CDR3: CASSLWVGGYTF

V: TRBV7-3
D: NA
size: once
CDR3: CASSLPPGGTDTQYF

V: TRBV11-3
D: TRBD2
size: NA
CDR3: CASSTVSGTEQFF

V: TRBV5-1
D: TRBD1
size: NA
CDR3: CASSYGPGQVYNEQFF

V: TRBV7-2
D: NA
size: once
CDR3: CASSLGRVGGNTIYF

V: TRBV5-4
D: NA
size: NA
CDR3: CASSLGIKKETQYF

V: TRBV10-1
D: TRBD2
size: NA
CDR3: CASSESTASGRPGEQFF

V: TRBV10-3
D: NA
size: NA
CDR3: CAITPGGAVEQYF

V: TRBV7-9
D: NA
size: once
CDR3: CASSVYSGNTIYF

V: TRBV6-6
D: NA
size: NA
CDR3: CASSYRTEAFF

V: TRBV6-6
D: TRBD2
size: NA
CDR3: CASRPPVGLAGVEFF

V: TRBV27
D: NA
size: NA
CDR3: CASSLYRLISGANVLTF

V: TRBV28
D: NA
size: NA
CDR3: CASTTSPGIGNTIYF

V: TRBV7-2
D: NA
size: NA
CDR3: CASSSPPTEAFF

V: TRBV5-1
D: NA
size: NA
CDR3: CASSLALPSSYNEQFF

V: TRBV10-3
D: NA
size: NA
CDR3: CATSPPGLRGLEQYF

V: TRBV9
D: NA
size: once
CDR3: CASSVGSGPGAQYF

V: TRBV6-5
D: NA
size: NA
CDR3: CASSSKMSSYNSPLHF

V: TRBV4-1
D: NA
size: NA
CDR3: CASSQDTRGHPPMNTEAFF

V: TRBV5-1
D: TRBD2
size: NA
CDR3: CASSGKGLAGSHEQFF